At least ten counts were recorded for the clone carrying this T cell receptor (beta chain). Sequencing ends 3 residues short of the CDR3 end; the germline J gene provides the rest. CDR3 length: 15 residues. The V gene end was trimmed by 3 bases and the J gene end by 5 bases; junction bases not matched to a gene: 4. Per germline, CDR1 SGHNT and CDR2 YYREEE (reference sequence). These data are taken from a study of T cell clonality in common variable immunodeficiency. Measured with immunoSEQ multiplex PCR; TCRdb has only the in-frame clones, and not every one. The record shows about 81,000 clones for this sample, with no singletons present.

The V call is TRBV5-4, the J call TRBJ2-1, with TRBD2 identical over 11 bases. The receptor comes from a person aged 18-70 years in good health. The sequencing sample was made of peripheral blood mononuclear cells. The CDR3 sequence is CASSSRLAGNNEQFF. Incomplete CDR3 DNA: TGTGCCAGCAGCTCCAGACTAGCGGGAAACAATGAG. Full variable domain (missing parts from reference TRBV5-4 and TRBJ2-1): ETGVTQSPTHLIKTRGQQVTLRCSSQSGHNTVSWYQQALGQGPQFIFQYYREEENGRGNFPPRFSGLQFPNYSSELNVNALELDDSALYLCASSSRLAGNNEQFFGPGTRLTVL.